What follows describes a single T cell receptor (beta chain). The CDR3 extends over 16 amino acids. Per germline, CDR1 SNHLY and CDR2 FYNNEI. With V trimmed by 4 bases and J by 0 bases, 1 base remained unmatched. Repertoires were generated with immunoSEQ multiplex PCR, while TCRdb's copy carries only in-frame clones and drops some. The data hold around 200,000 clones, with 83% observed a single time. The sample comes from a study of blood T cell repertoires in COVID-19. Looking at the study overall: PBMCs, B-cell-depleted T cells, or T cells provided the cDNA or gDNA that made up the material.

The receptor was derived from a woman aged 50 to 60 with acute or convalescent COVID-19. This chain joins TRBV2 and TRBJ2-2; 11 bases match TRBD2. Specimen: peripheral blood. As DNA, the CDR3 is TGTGCCAGCAGTGTAGCGGGAGGGCCGAACACCGGGGAGCTGTTTTTT. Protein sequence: CASSVAGGPNTGELFF. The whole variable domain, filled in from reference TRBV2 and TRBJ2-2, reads EPEVTQTPSHQVTQMGQEVILRCVPISNHLYFYWYRQILGQKVEFLVSFYNNEISEKSEIFDDQFSVERPDGSNFTLKIRSTKLEDSAMYFCASSVAGGPNTGELFFGEGSRLTVL.